This TCR beta chain was profiled in a study of cytomegalovirus exposure and HLA in healthy donors. It was with 60 Vbeta and 13 Jbeta primers that the PCR ran. Generated by immunoSEQ multiplex PCR, the TCRdb table keeps only in-frame clones and is missing some. In all, the sample yields 60,000 or so clones. The sequence was obtained from a man aged 50 to 59 in good health and CMV-seropositive. Sequenced: PBMCs.

As DNA, the CDR3 is TGTGCCAGTAGGTCCGGGACATTTACTTCACCCCTCCACTTT. Encoded protein: CASRSGTFTSPLHF. The V and J genes are TRBV19 and TRBJ1-6; possible D gene TRBD1, 6 bases. V shed 6 bases and J shed 9 bases, with 15 bases lying between them. Germline V gene data show CDR1 as LNHDA and CDR2 as SQIVND (reference sequence). The CDR3 length is 14 residues.